Shown below are 20 T cell receptor beta chains from a single sample sequenced in a study of cytomegalovirus exposure and HLA in healthy donors. It was with 60 Vbeta and 13 Jbeta primers that the PCR ran. Some clones are missing from TCRdb's copy, which holds only in-frame ones; the method was immunoSEQ multiplex PCR. The table includes about 190,000 clones, about 77% detected once. The specimen was PBMCs. The receptor set was obtained from a woman aged 30 to 39 in good health and CMV-seropositive.

In DNA form, the CDR3 reads TGCGCCAGCAGCCAGTCTAGGGGGTTGGAGACCCAGTACTTC. Protein product: CASSQSRGLETQYF. This chain uses TRBV4-1 with TRBJ2-5, with D maybe TRBD1 (6 bases). In germline, CDR1 is MGHRA, CDR2 YSYEKL. The V end lost 3 bases, the J end lost 5 bases, and 13 bases lay between the germline ends. There are 14 residues in the CDR3.

The chain joins TRBV7-2 to TRBJ1-2, with a weak D call TRBD1 (5 bases). Germline V CDR1 and CDR2: SGHTA, FQGNSA. There are 12 residues in the CDR3. V was shortened by 4 bases and J by 8 bases, with 11 bases between the two germline ends. The chain's CDR3 is CASSSSGLGYTF. The CDR3 bases are TGTGCCAGCAGCTCATCAGGGCTCGGCTACACCTTC.

The CDR3 here is CASSQGGLARGTDTQYF. In DNA, the CDR3 is TGCGCCAGCAGCCAAGGGGGACTAGCGAGGGGAACAGATACGCAGTATTTT. V is TRBV4-1 and J is TRBJ2-3; TRBD2 agrees at 10 bases. With 1 base clipped from V and 3 bases from J, the junction kept 7 bases outside the gene matches. The CDR3 is made up of 17 amino acids. Germline values: CDR1 MGHRA, CDR2 YSYEKL.

Here the CDR3 reads CAWNPGGNQPQHF. DNA for the CDR3: TGTGCCTGGAACCCCGGGGGCAATCAGCCCCAGCATTTT. This chain joins TRBV30 and TRBJ1-5, with D unresolved. The CDR3 is 13 residues long. Germline values: CDR1 GTSNPN, CDR2 SVGIG (reference sequence). The ends were cut back, 4 bases at V and 2 bases at J, with 9 bases in the middle.

This sequence joins TRBV18 and TRBJ1-4, with D possibly matching TRBD1 (5 bases). V lost 6 bases and J lost 2, with 10 bases in between. Germline CDR1 reads KGHSH; CDR2 reads LQKENI. The CDR3 sequence is 14 residues long. The CDR3 sequence: CASSQGLTNEKLFF. The DNA of the CDR3 is TGTGCCAGCTCCCAGGGCTTGACTAATGAAAAACTGTTTTTT.

This sequence joins TRBV7-2 and TRBJ2-7; 9 bases agree with TRBD1. With V trimmed by 5 bases and J by 3 bases, 2 bases remained unmatched. From germline, CDR1 is SGHTA and CDR2 FQGNSA. The CDR3 is 13 amino acids. CDR3 protein: CASSATGGYEQYF. The CDR3 region has the DNA TGTGCCAGCAGCGCGACAGGGGGCTACGAGCAGTACTTC.

This clone has a handful of counts. The gene calls are TRBV18 and TRBJ1-6, with D possibly TRBD1 on 5 matching bases. V lost 2 bases and J lost 10, with 12 bases in between. The CDR3 is 14 amino acids. The germline gives CDR1 KGHSH, CDR2 LQKENI. The CDR3 is CASSPGRAESPLHF. DNA of the CDR3: TGTGCCAGCTCACCAGGCAGGGCGGAGTCACCCCTCCACTTT.

This clone was seen a handful of times. This chain joins TRBV2 and TRBJ2-3, with D tentatively TRBD2 (6 bases). CDR3 size: 18 residues. Germline V gene lookup returns CDR1 SNHLY and CDR2 FYNNEI. Trimming left V 8 bases short and J 0 bases short, with 24 bases between. The CDR3 DNA reads TGTGCCAGCGGAGGGACGTTGATGGGGCGGGGTAGCACAGATACGCAGTATTTT. It codes for CASGGTLMGRGSTDTQYF.

The chain joins TRBV5-1 to TRBJ2-7, with TRBD1 matching over 7 bases. Germline V gene data show CDR1 as SGHRS and CDR2 as YFSETQ. The CDR3 loop spans 14 amino acids. V lost 0 bases and J lost 6; bases outside the gene matches: 6. The CDR3: CASSLVGTESEQYF. CDR3 in DNA: TGCGCCAGCAGCTTGGTCGGGACAGAAAGCGAGCAGTACTTC.

The chain employs TRBV2 and TRBJ2-2; 8 bases are shared with TRBD1. Germline trimming cut 6 bases from V and 6 bases from J; bases unmatched to any gene: 3. The CDR3 runs to 13 residues. The V gene's germline CDR1 is SNHLY and CDR2 FYNNEI. The CDR3 loop reads CASRLQGAGELFF. The CDR3, as DNA: TGTGCCAGCAGATTACAGGGGGCCGGGGAGCTGTTTTTT.

This sequence joins TRBV7-9 and TRBJ1-1; 8 bases match TRBD1. In germline, CDR1 is SEHNR, CDR2 FQNEAQ (reference sequence). CDR3 length: 13 amino acids. The J segment lost 5 bases and the V segment lost 5 bases, leaving 4 bases of the junction unmatched. DNA for the CDR3: TGTGCCAGCAGCGGGACAGGCGAAACTGAAGCTTTCTTT. Protein sequence: CASSGTGETEAFF.

V is TRBV18 and J is TRBJ2-4, with a weak D call TRBD2 (5 bases). The CDR3 totals 18 residues. Germline values: CDR1 KGHSH, CDR2 LQKENI. V was shortened by 3 bases and J by 0 bases, with 18 bases between the two germline ends. CDR3 bases: TGTGCCAGCTCACCCGTCGATGAGGGCGGCCTAGCCAAAAACATTCAGTACTTC. Its translation: CASSPVDEGGLAKNIQYF.

The chain recombines TRBV5-4 with TRBJ1-2; D is unclear. The CDR3 contains 11 residues. With 4 bases removed from V and 8 bases from J, the gap between germline ends came to 9 bases. Germline CDR1 is SGHNT and CDR2 is YYREEE (reference sequence). The CDR3 DNA reads as TGTGCCAGCAGCCTCGGGGAAGGCTACACCTTC. Translated, it gives CASSLGEGYTF.

The chain links TRBV30 to TRBJ1-5; 10 nucleotides line up with TRBD1. J was trimmed by 1 base and V by 0 bases; bases with no gene match: 3. Germline V CDR1 and CDR2: GTSNPN, SVGIG (reference sequence). This CDR3 has 16 amino acids. This CDR3 reads CAWSVRTGGSNQPQHF. CDR3 coding DNA: TGTGCCTGGAGTGTTAGGACAGGGGGGAGCAATCAGCCCCAGCATTTT.

This chain uses TRBV5-1 with TRBJ1-1, with 7 bases matching TRBD1. Germline assignment: CDR1 SGHRS and CDR2 YFSETQ. The CDR3 runs 14 residues. With V trimmed by 4 bases and J by 1 base, 4 bases remained unmatched. CDR3 in amino acids: CASSRQGGNTEAFF. In nucleotides, the CDR3 is TGCGCCAGCAGCCGACAGGGTGGGAACACTGAAGCTTTCTTT.

The chain couples TRBV6-5 to TRBJ1-2; 12 bases fit TRBD1. The CDR3 has 16 amino acids. V gave up 2 bases and J gave up 7 bases; unmatched junction bases: 8. Looked up from germline, CDR1 is MNHEY and CDR2 is SVGAGI. CDR3 sequence (DNA): TGTGCCAGCAGTTACCACCCGGGACAGGGGGCGTTTGGCTACACCTTC. This gives the protein CASSYHPGQGAFGYTF.

This rearrangement joins TRBV4-2 to TRBJ1-6; 7 bases map to TRBD1. V shed 1 base, J shed 0 bases, and the junction held 12 bases outside the gene matches. This CDR3 has 20 residues. CDR1 is LGHNA, CDR2 YNFKEQ, per germline. CDR3 residues: CASSQAALSGGSSYNSPLHF. For the CDR3, the DNA is TGTGCCAGCAGCCAAGCGGCATTATCAGGGGGTAGCTCCTATAATTCACCCCTCCACTTT.

This chain links TRBV19 with TRBJ1-4, with 7 bases matching TRBD1. V gave up 5 bases and J gave up 8 bases; unmatched junction bases: 8. The CDR3 length is 14 residues. Germline CDR1 is LNHDA and CDR2 is SQIVND (reference sequence). The CDR3 DNA follows: TGTGCCAGTAGTCGCACAGGGGTCGGGGAAAAACTGTTTTTT. Residues: CASSRTGVGEKLFF. The whole variable domain, filled in from reference TRBV19 and TRBJ1-4, reads DGGITQSPKYLFRKEGQNVTLSCEQNLNHDAMYWYRQDPGQGLRLIYYSQIVNDFQKGDIAEGYSVSREKKESFPLTVTSAQKNPTAFYLCASSRTGVGEKLFFGSGTQLSVL.

The chain carries TRBV18 and TRBJ1-1, with 8 bases lining up with TRBD1. The V gene end was trimmed by 6 bases and the J gene end by 10 bases; junction bases not matched to a gene: 13. The CDR3 runs 14 residues. Germline V CDR1 and CDR2: KGHSH, LQKENI. The CDR3 nucleotides are TGTGCCAGCTCCCCCCGTGGACAGGGAGGTGTAGCTTTCTTT. As protein: CASSPRGQGGVAFF.

The chain carries TRBV5-1 and TRBJ2-2, with a tentative D call TRBD2 (5 bases). V was pared by 2 bases and J by 7 bases, with 18 bases between. Germline CDR1 and CDR2: SGHRS and YFSETQ. CDR3 length equals 16 residues. The CDR3 DNA reads as TGCGCCAGCAGCTTCGGGGTTAGTGGGATTATCGGGGAGCTGTTTTTT. It encodes CASSFGVSGIIGELFF.